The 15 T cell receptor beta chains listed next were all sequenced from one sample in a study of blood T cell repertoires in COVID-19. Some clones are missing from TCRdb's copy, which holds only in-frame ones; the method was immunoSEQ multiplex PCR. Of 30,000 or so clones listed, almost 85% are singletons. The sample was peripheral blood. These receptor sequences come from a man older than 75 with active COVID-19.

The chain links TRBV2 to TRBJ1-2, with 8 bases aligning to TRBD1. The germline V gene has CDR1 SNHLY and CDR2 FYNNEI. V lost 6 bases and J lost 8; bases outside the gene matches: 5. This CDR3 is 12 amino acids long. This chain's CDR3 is CASRDRALGYTF. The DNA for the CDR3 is TGTGCCAGCAGGGACAGGGCTTTGGGCTACACCTTC.

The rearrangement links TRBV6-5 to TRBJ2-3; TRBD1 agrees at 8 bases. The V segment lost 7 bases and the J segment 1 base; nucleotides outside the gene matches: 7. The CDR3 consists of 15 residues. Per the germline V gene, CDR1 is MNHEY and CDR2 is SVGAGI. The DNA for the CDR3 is TGTGCCAGCACCCCAGGGGGCGGGGGCACAGATACGCAGTATTTT. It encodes CASTPGGGGTDTQYF.

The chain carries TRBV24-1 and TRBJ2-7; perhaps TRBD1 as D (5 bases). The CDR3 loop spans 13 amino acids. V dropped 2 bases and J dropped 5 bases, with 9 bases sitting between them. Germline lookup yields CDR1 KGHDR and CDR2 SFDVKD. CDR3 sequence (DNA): TGTGCCACCAGTGATTCAGCAGGGCACGAGCAGTACTTC. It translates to CATSDSAGHEQYF.

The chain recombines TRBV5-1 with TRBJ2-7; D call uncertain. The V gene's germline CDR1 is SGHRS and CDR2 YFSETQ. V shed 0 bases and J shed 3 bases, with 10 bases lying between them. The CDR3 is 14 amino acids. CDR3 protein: CASSLGRRNYEQYF. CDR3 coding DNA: TGCGCCAGCAGCTTGGGACGGCGGAACTACGAGCAGTACTTC.

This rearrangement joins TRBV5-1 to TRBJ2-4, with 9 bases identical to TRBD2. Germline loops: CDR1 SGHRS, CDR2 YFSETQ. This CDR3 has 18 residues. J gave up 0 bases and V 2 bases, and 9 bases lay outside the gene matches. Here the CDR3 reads CASSLSAGGQLAKNIQYF. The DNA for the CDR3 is TGCGCCAGCAGCTTATCAGCGGGGGGTCAACTAGCCAAAAACATTCAGTACTTC.

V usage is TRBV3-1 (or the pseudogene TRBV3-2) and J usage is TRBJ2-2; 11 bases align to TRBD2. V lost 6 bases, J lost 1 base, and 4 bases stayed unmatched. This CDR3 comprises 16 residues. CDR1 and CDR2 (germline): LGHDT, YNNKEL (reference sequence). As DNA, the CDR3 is TGTGCCAGCAGACTAGCGGGGGCCCAGAACACCGGGGAGCTGTTTTTT. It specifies CASRLAGAQNTGELFF.

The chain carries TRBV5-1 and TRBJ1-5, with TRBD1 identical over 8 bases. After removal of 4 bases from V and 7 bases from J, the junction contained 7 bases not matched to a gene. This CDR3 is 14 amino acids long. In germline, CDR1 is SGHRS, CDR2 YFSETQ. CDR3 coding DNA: TGCGCCAGCAGCGAGTCAGGGGGCTGGCAGCCCCAGCATTTT. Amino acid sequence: CASSESGGWQPQHF.

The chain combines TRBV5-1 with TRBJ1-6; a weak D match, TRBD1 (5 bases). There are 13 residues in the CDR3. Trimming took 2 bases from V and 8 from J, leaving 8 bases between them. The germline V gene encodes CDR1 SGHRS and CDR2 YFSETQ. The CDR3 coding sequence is TGCGCCAGCAGCTTAGGGGAAGATTCACCCCTCCACTTT. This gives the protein CASSLGEDSPLHF. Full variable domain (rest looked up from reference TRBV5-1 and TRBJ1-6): KAGVTQTPRYLIKTRGQQVTLSCSPISGHRSVSWYQQTPGQGLQFLFEYFSETQRNKGNFPGRFSGRQFSNSRSEMNVSTLELGDSALYLCASSLGEDSPLHFGNGTRLTVT.

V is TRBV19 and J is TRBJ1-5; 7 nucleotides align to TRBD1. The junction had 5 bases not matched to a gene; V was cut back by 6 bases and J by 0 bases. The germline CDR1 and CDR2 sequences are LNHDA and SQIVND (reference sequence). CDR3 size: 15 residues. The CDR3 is CASRKGATSNQPQHF. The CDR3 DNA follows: TGTGCCAGTAGGAAGGGGGCTACTAGCAATCAGCCCCAGCATTTT.

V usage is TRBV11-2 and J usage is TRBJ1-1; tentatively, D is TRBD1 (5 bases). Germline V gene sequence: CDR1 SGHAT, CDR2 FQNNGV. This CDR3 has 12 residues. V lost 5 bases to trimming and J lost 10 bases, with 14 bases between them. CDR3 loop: CASSDGGTSAFF. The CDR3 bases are TGTGCCAGCAGCGACGGGGGGACTTCAGCTTTCTTT.

The CDR3 DNA reads TGTGCCAGTATGCCGGGACAGGGGGTTAGAAACATTCAGTACTTC. Translated: CASMPGQGVRNIQYF. V gene TRBV19 combines with J gene TRBJ2-4, with 11 nucleotides matching TRBD1. V lost 7 bases and J lost 6; bases outside the gene matches: 8. The CDR3 is 15 amino acids. Germline CDR1 LNHDA, CDR2 SQIVND (reference sequence).

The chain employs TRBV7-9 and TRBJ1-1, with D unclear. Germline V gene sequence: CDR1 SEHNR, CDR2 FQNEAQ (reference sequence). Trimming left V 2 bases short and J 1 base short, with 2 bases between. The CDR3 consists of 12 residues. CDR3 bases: TGTGCCAGCAGCTTACAGAACACTGAAGCTTTCTTT. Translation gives CASSLQNTEAFF.

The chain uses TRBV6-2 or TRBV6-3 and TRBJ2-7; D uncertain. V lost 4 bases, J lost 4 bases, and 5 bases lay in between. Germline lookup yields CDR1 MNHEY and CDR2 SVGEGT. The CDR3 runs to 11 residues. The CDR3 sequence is CASSWSYEQYF. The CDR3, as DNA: TGTGCCAGCAGTTGGAGTTACGAGCAGTACTTC.

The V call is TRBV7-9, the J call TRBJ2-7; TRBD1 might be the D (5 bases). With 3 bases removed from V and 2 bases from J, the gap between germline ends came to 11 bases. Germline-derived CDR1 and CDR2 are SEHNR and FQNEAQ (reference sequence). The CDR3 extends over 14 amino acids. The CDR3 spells CASSLGHPPYEQYF. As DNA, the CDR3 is TGTGCCAGCAGCTTGGGGCATCCCCCCTACGAGCAGTACTTC.

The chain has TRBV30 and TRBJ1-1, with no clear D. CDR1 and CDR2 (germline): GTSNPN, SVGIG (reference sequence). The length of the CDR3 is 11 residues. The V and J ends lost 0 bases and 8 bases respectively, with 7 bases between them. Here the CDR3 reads CAWSVRVEAFF. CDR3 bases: TGTGCCTGGAGTGTACGAGTGGAAGCTTTCTTT.